This T cell receptor beta chain was recovered during a study of molecular identifiers for immune sequencing clone quantification. Study overall: Replicate runs used RNA from approximately 20,000 or 98,000 naive CD8 cells, which was split five ways into aliquots, and four of those aliquots were then sequenced. Study conclusions and caveats: Researchers reportedly could pick up spiked Jurkat TCR RNA from one cell mixed into 1 million or so naive cells.

Ten or more counts support this clonotype. Antigen: not known. Previously published methods and listed TCR primers were used for the bulk TCR libraries. TCRdb independently ran MiXCR on the PCR reads; one entry per CDR3 protein. The sample lists 62,000 or so distinct CDR3 sequences, 15% to 20% occurring once. The germline gives CDR1 MDHEN, CDR2 SYDVKM. This CDR3 has 16 residues. The germline V and J ends were trimmed by 1 base and 8 bases, with 18 bases remaining between them. Sorting captured naive CD8 T cells as CD8+CD4-CCR7+CD45RA+. The V call is TRBV28, the J call TRBJ1-5; tentative D call: TRBD1 (6 bases). Source material: naive CD8+ T cells from blood, with Jurkat cell RNA spiked in. The subset denotes: FACS-sorted CD8+CD4-CCR7+CD45RA+ naive T cells. The receptor was isolated from a human donor in good health. Some libraries in this study had Jurkat cell RNA spiked in. The DNA of the CDR3 is TGTGCCAGCAGTTTATTAGTACAGGGCCTCAGGGAGCCCCAGCATTTT. Translated: CASSLLVQGLREPQHF. Combining the CDR3 with reference TRBV28 and TRBJ1-5 gives the whole variable domain DVKVTQSSRYLVKRTGEKVFLECVQDMDHENMFWYRQDPGLGLRLIYFSYDVKMKEKGDIPEGYSVSREKKERFSLILESASTNQTSMYLCASSLLVQGLREPQHFGDGTRLSIL.